The 17 T cell receptor beta chains below all came from one sample that was sequenced in a study of T-cell memory formation after mild COVID-19. TCRdb reanalysed the 5' RACE reads using MiXCR and keeps one entry per CDR3 protein. Among around 130,000 distinct CDR3 sequences, around 15% were seen once, and the ten largest hold more than 25%. Sequencing input: PBMCs or a T cell subset sorted from them (not recorded which). The receptors here all came from an adult woman who had mild COVID-19 (a few samples of this study predate the infection). Cell type and time point are not known.

The genes are TRBV7-6 and TRBJ2-7; D may be TRBD1 (6 bases). Trimming removed 1 base from V and 8 bases from J, with 12 bases in between. This CDR3 region has 13 residues. Germline assignment: CDR1 SGHVS and CDR2 FNYEAQ. The CDR3 reads CASSLEVRGKQYF. The DNA of the CDR3 is TGTGCCAGCAGCTTAGAGGTCAGGGGAAAGCAGTACTTC.

This chain joins TRBV7-6 and TRBJ1-1; 7 nucleotides agree with TRBD1. Germline CDR1 reads SGHVS; CDR2 reads FNYEAQ. The length of the CDR3 is 17 residues. J was trimmed by 2 bases and V by 0 bases; bases with no gene match: 9. In DNA form, the CDR3 reads TGTGCCAGCAGCTTAGCGGGCTTCGGACAGGCCAACACTGAAGCTTTCTTT. This gives the protein CASSLAGFGQANTEAFF.

The sample holds many counts of this clonotype. The rearrangement links TRBV20-1 to TRBJ2-7, with 9 bases matching TRBD1. This CDR3 contains 15 residues. J was trimmed by 2 bases and V by 0 bases; bases with no gene match: 5. Germline CDR1 is DFQATT and CDR2 is SNEGSKA (reference sequence). DNA for the CDR3: TGCAGTGCTAGAGATATAGGGACAGGGACCTACGAGCAGTACTTC. Translated, it gives CSARDIGTGTYEQYF.

This clonotype has only a few counts. This chain links TRBV27 with TRBJ2-7; 11 bases fit TRBD2. This CDR3 contains 13 residues. The V and J ends lost 7 bases and 3 bases, in that order; junction bases with no gene match: 2. The germline V gene has CDR1 MNHEY and CDR2 SMNVEV (reference sequence). CDR3: CASTGTSGYEQYF. The CDR3 region has the DNA TGTGCCAGCACCGGGACTAGCGGCTACGAGCAGTACTTC.

CDR3 sequence reads: CASSLLRGLDEQYV. The CDR3 nucleotides are TGTGCCAGCAGCTTGCTCAGGGGGCTAGACGAGCAGTACGTC. V is TRBV5-5 and J is TRBJ2-7, with 8 positions matching TRBD1. J gave up 5 bases and V 1 base, and 5 bases lay outside the gene matches. The CDR3 sequence is 14 residues long. Germline CDR1 SGHKS, CDR2 YYEKEE (reference sequence).

The chain is built from TRBV29-1 and TRBJ2-5; D perhaps matches TRBD1 (7 bases). Germline V gives CDR1 SQVTM, CDR2 ANQGSEA. This CDR3 contains 12 residues. V lost 7 bases to trimming and J lost 4 bases, with 13 bases between them. The CDR3 region has the DNA TGCAGCGGACGACAGGGAGGAGAGACCCAGTACTTC. Protein product: CSGRQGGETQYF.

This clonotype was seen a few times. The DNA for the CDR3 is TGTGCCAGCAGCTTTAGCGGATTCTCCTACAATGAGCAGTTCTTC. It codes for CASSFSGFSYNEQFF. This chain links TRBV7-8 with TRBJ2-1, with D possibly TRBD2 on 6 matching bases. Per the germline V gene, CDR1 is SGHVS and CDR2 is FQNEAQ. The V end was cut by 3 bases, the J end by 0 bases, with 9 bases between. CDR3 length equals 15 residues.

This clonotype was picked up a small number of times. The chain's CDR3 is CASSPTGTGELFF. CDR3 in DNA: TGTGCCAGCAGCCCGACAGGCACCGGGGAGCTGTTTTTT. The chain has TRBV7-3 and TRBJ2-2; perhaps TRBD1 as D (6 bases). Germline V gene sequence: CDR1 SGHTA, CDR2 FQGTGA. Trimming removed 5 bases at V and 4 bases at J, with 8 bases between. The CDR3 covers 13 residues.

This clonotype has a handful of counts. The chain uses TRBV10-3 and TRBJ2-7, with TRBD1 matching 10 bases. CDR1 and CDR2 from the germline V gene are ENHRY and SYGVKD. J lost 3 bases, V lost 4 bases, and 3 bases had no gene match. This CDR3 spans 14 amino acids. The CDR3 region has the DNA TGTGCCATCAGTGGGACAGGGGGGTACTACGAGCAGTACTTC. It yields the protein CAISGTGGYYEQYF.

This clonotype showed up just a few times. The rearrangement uses TRBV6-1 and TRBJ2-7; TRBD1 might be the D (6 bases). Deletions cut 2 bases from V and 2 bases from J, with 13 bases between. The CDR3 loop spans 15 amino acids. Germline loops: CDR1 MNHNS, CDR2 SASEGT. The CDR3 spells CASSEFDRLTYEQYF. The DNA for the CDR3 is TGTGCCAGCAGTGAATTTGACAGGTTAACCTACGAGCAGTACTTC.

This clonotype was seen a handful of times. The V gene is TRBV7-9, the J gene TRBJ2-5; possibly TRBD1 for D (6 bases). The CDR3 has 15 amino acids. Between the trimmed V and J ends, which lost 5 bases and 3 bases, there was a span of 16 bases. Looked up from germline, CDR1 is SEHNR and CDR2 is FQNEAQ (reference sequence). The CDR3 sequence: CASSILGGGEETQYF. In nucleotides, the CDR3 is TGTGCCAGCAGCATCCTAGGGGGTGGGGAAGAGACCCAGTACTTC. The complete variable domain, with remaining parts taken from reference TRBV7-9 and TRBJ2-5, reads DTGVSQNPRHKITKRGQNVTFRCDPISEHNRLYWYRQTLGQGPEFLTYFQNEAQLEKSRLLSDRFSAERPKGSFSTLEIQRTEQGDSAMYLCASSILGGGEETQYFGPGTRLLVL.

This clonotype was picked up many times. CDR3 in amino acids: CASSQEEGQRLLNTGELFF. As DNA, the CDR3 is TGCGCCAGCAGCCAAGAAGAAGGACAGAGATTACTGAACACCGGGGAGCTGTTTTTT. The chain combines TRBV4-3 with TRBJ2-2, with a tentative D call TRBD1 (6 bases). The CDR3 runs to 19 residues. CDR1 and CDR2 (germline): LGHNA, YSLEER. V shed 0 bases and J shed 1 base, with 18 bases lying between them.

This chain connects TRBV4-1 to TRBJ1-1; possibly TRBD1 for D (5 bases). V lost 4 bases to trimming and J lost 4 bases, with 16 bases between them. CDR1 MGHRA and CDR2 YSYEKL come from the germline V gene. The CDR3 extends over 15 amino acids. The CDR3 bases are TGCGCCAGCAGCCTCCAGGGTCTTCGAGGCACTGAAGCTTTCTTT. Its translation is CASSLQGLRGTEAFF.

CDR3 DNA sequence: TGTGCCAGCAGCTCGCTTTGGAGTGGGGCTAACTATGGCTACACCTTC. Translation gives CASSSLWSGANYGYTF. This chain links TRBV12-3 or TRBV12-4 with TRBJ1-2; the D is unclear. V gave up 6 bases and J gave up 0 bases, with 17 bases separating them. The CDR3 loop spans 16 amino acids.

V is TRBV24-1 and J is TRBJ2-5, with TRBD2 matching 9 bases. The V and J ends lost 11 bases and 6 bases, in that order; junction bases with no gene match: 12. Germline V gene sequence: CDR1 KGHDR, CDR2 SFDVKD. CDR3 size: 14 residues. The CDR3 loop is CASHCAGGPKTQYF. The CDR3 nucleotides read TGTGCCAGCCACTGCGCGGGAGGGCCGAAGACCCAGTACTTC.

The genes are TRBV21-1 and TRBJ2-7; the listed D gene, TRBD1, was not tested against the DNA. TRBV21-1 is assigned pseudogene status. There are 17 residues in the CDR3. The CDR3 bases are TGTGCCAGCAGCAAAAAACCTCGACAGGCCCGCTCCTACGAGCAGTACTTC. Its translation: CASSKKPRQARSYEQYF.

The genes are TRBV10-2 and TRBJ1-2; the D is unclear. This CDR3 has 13 amino acids. The ends were cut back, 7 bases at V and 4 bases at J, with 13 bases in the middle. Germline V gene lookup returns CDR1 WSHSY and CDR2 SAAADI. The CDR3 region has the DNA TGCGCCAGCAAAACTGGCGGCCGCTATGGCTACACCTTC. Translating it yields CASKTGGRYGYTF.